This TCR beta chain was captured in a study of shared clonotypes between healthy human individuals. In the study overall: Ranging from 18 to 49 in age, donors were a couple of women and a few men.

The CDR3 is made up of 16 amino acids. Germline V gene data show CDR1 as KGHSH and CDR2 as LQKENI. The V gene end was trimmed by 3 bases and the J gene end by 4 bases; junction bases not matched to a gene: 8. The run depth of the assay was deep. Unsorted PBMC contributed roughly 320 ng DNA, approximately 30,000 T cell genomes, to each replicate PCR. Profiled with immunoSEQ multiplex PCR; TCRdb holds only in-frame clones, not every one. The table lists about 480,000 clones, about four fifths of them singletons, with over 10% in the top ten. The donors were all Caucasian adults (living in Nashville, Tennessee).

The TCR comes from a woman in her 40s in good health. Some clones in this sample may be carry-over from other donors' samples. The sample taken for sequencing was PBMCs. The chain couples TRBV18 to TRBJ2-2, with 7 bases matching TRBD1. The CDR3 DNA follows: TGTGCCAGCTCACCTACAGGGGTGATCGGCACCGGGGAGCTGTTTTTT. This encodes CASSPTGVIGTGELFF.